These 19 T cell receptor beta chains originate from one sample sequenced in a study of blood T cell repertoires in COVID-19. Produced via immunoSEQ multiplex PCR; TCRdb's table is partial and in-frame only. Of under 300,000 clones listed, under 90% are singletons. Sequencing used peripheral blood. These receptors were taken from a woman aged 60-75 years with active or convalescent COVID-19.

This clone showed up just once. The J gene is TRBJ1-5, the V gene TRBV10-3; 9 positions match TRBD1. J gave up 2 bases and V 6 bases, and 5 bases lay outside the gene matches. The CDR3 is made up of 15 amino acids. Per the germline V gene, CDR1 is ENHRY and CDR2 is SYGVKD. This chain's CDR3 is CAIRRTGEGNQPQHF. The CDR3 DNA follows: TGTGCCATCAGGCGGACAGGGGAGGGCAATCAGCCCCAGCATTTT.

The chain has TRBV3-1 (or the pseudogene TRBV3-2) and TRBJ1-3; possible D gene TRBD1, 6 bases. Germline CDR1 LGHDT, CDR2 YNNKEL (reference sequence). The germline V and J ends were trimmed by 0 bases and 7 bases, with 7 bases remaining between them. This CDR3 is built from 13 residues. The CDR3 region has the DNA TGTGCCAGCAGCCAAGACACAGGGAACACCATATATTTT. This sequence encodes CASSQDTGNTIYF.

This clone was counted between two and nine times. This chain joins TRBV7-9 and TRBJ2-1, with 7 bases that match TRBD1. CDR1 is SEHNR and CDR2 is FQNEAQ in the germline V gene (reference sequence). V lost 4 bases, J lost 10 bases, and 10 bases stayed unmatched. CDR3 length: 14 residues. CDR3 nucleotide sequence: TGTGCCAGCAGCTCGCGCCGGACAGGCGGAGAGCAGTTCTTC. It specifies CASSSRRTGGEQFF.

The J gene is TRBJ1-2, the V gene TRBV5-1; 9 nucleotides match TRBD1. The CDR3 extends over 13 amino acids. The V segment lost 4 bases and the J segment 6 bases; nucleotides outside the gene matches: 4. Germline V CDR1 and CDR2: SGHRS, YFSETQ. CDR3 DNA sequence: TGCGCCAGCAGCGCTACAGGGGGCAATGGCTACACCTTC. Translated: CASSATGGNGYTF.

This clone has just one count. The chain couples TRBV2 to TRBJ2-3; tentative D call: TRBD1 (6 bases). CDR3 length: 17 residues. Per the germline V gene, CDR1 is SNHLY and CDR2 is FYNNEI. Trimming cost V 6 bases and J 0 bases, with 19 bases left between them. CDR3 amino acids: CASRFWTAVKSTDTQYF. In DNA, the CDR3 is TGTGCCAGCAGATTCTGGACAGCAGTTAAAAGCACAGATACGCAGTATTTT.

The CDR3 region has the DNA TGTGCCAGCAGGACAGGGGCCCAGCCCCAGCATTTT. Translated, it gives CASRTGAQPQHF. The chain has TRBV2 and TRBJ1-5; 8 bases agree with TRBD1. This CDR3 region has 12 residues. CDR1 and CDR2 (germline): SNHLY, FYNNEI. V dropped 6 bases and J dropped 7; count of bases not matched to a gene: 2. Full variable domain (outside the CDR3, taken from reference TRBV2 and TRBJ1-5): EPEVTQTPSHQVTQMGQEVILRCVPISNHLYFYWYRQILGQKVEFLVSFYNNEISEKSEIFDDQFSVERPDGSNFTLKIRSTKLEDSAMYFCASRTGAQPQHFGDGTRLSIL.

This chain links TRBV5-1 with TRBJ1-2; 8 nucleotides line up with TRBD1. The CDR3 has 15 residues. Unmatched junction bases numbered 11, after V lost 4 bases and J lost 6 bases. Looked up from germline, CDR1 is SGHRS and CDR2 is YFSETQ. The CDR3 nucleotides are TGCGCCAGCAGCGGATTGGACAGGGCGTTAGATGGCTACACCTTC. It translates to CASSGLDRALDGYTF.

The chain employs TRBV25-1 and TRBJ1-4, with D possibly TRBD1 on 5 matching bases. This CDR3 is 15 amino acids long. Per the germline V gene, CDR1 is MGHDK and CDR2 is SYGVNS. Trimming removed 6 bases at V and 8 bases at J, with 19 bases between. The CDR3 nucleotides read TGTGCCAGCAGCGGTCGTCCAGGGAGGACCGAAAAACTGTTTTTT. As protein: CASSGRPGRTEKLFF.

The chain recombines TRBV4-1 with TRBJ2-5, with 13 bases matching TRBD2. The CDR3 has 15 residues. From germline, CDR1 is MGHRA and CDR2 YSYEKL. J lost 5 bases, V lost 5 bases, and 5 bases had no gene match. CDR3 coding DNA: TGCGCCAGCAGCGATACTAGCGGGGGGGCCGAGACCCAGTACTTC. Encoded protein: CASSDTSGGAETQYF.

The V and J genes are TRBV5-5 and TRBJ2-1; TRBD2 matches at 13 bases. Looked up from germline, CDR1 is SGHKS and CDR2 is YYEKEE (reference sequence). The CDR3 sequence is 16 residues long. The J segment lost 7 bases and the V segment lost 1 base, leaving 5 bases of the junction unmatched. The CDR3 loop reads CASSLPGLAGQNEQFF. The CDR3 DNA reads as TGTGCCAGCAGCTTGCCGGGACTAGCGGGGCAAAATGAGCAGTTCTTC.

The chain has TRBV4-2 and TRBJ1-4, with 9 bases aligning to TRBD1. The germline V gene has CDR1 LGHNA and CDR2 YNFKEQ. This CDR3 is built from 18 residues. With 0 bases clipped from V and 2 bases from J, the junction kept 7 bases outside the gene matches. As DNA, the CDR3 is TGTGCCAGCAGCCAAGAACGGTACAGGGGGCGGACTAATGAAAAACTGTTTTTT. Residues: CASSQERYRGRTNEKLFF.

The table lists this clone with a count of one. The same CDR3 arises from other DNA sequences in this sample as well. The rearrangement joins TRBV5-1 to TRBJ1-1; 8 positions match TRBD1. With 0 bases clipped from V and 2 bases from J, the junction kept 0 bases outside the gene matches. This CDR3 is 14 amino acids long. Germline lookup yields CDR1 SGHRS and CDR2 YFSETQ. CDR3 loop: CASSLAGGNTEAFF. As DNA, the CDR3 is TGCGCCAGCAGCTTGGCAGGGGGCAACACTGAAGCTTTCTTT.

V and J are TRBV7-2 and TRBJ1-4, with D perhaps matching TRBD1 (5 bases). V lost 6 bases and J lost 7, with 12 bases in between. Germline CDR1 SGHTA, CDR2 FQGNSA. The CDR3 covers 13 residues. CDR3 sequence: CASRGPSGEKLFF. The CDR3, as DNA: TGTGCCAGCAGGGGGCCGAGTGGTGAAAAACTGTTTTTT.

V gene TRBV12-3 or TRBV12-4 combines with J gene TRBJ2-5; D call uncertain. The CDR3 has 12 amino acids. V was pared by 6 bases and J by 5 bases, with 10 bases between. CDR3 DNA sequence: TGTGCCAGCAGCCTCATCGGGGAGACCCAGTACTTC. It specifies CASSLIGETQYF.

This clone has only one observation. The chain links TRBV9 to TRBJ2-3; 9 bases agree with TRBD1. There are 16 residues in the CDR3. With 2 bases clipped from V and 3 bases from J, the junction kept 7 bases outside the gene matches. Germline CDR1 reads SGDLS; CDR2 reads YYNGEE. CDR3 protein: CASSVLTGGGTDTQYF. Written as DNA, the CDR3 is TGTGCCAGCAGCGTCTTGACAGGGGGGGGGACAGATACGCAGTATTTT.

This clone was observed a single time. CDR3 DNA sequence: TGTGCCAGCAGCCTGGGGGCGGGCGGGGAGCTGTTTTTT. Its protein product is CASSLGAGGELFF. The gene calls are TRBV12-3 or TRBV12-4 and TRBJ2-2, with a weak D call TRBD1 (6 bases). The CDR3 runs to 13 residues. Trimming removed 6 bases at V and 7 bases at J, with 12 bases between.

The rearrangement links TRBV4-3 to TRBJ2-1; 8 positions agree with TRBD2. V was pared by 0 bases and J by 6 bases, with 4 bases of the junction left unmatched. Germline CDR1 and CDR2: LGHNA and YSLEER. The CDR3 sequence is 15 residues long. This CDR3 is CASSQDGGALNEQFF. DNA of the CDR3: TGCGCCAGCAGCCAAGACGGGGGGGCTCTCAATGAGCAGTTCTTC.

V gene TRBV30 combines with J gene TRBJ1-4; no reliable D call. CDR1 is GTSNPN and CDR2 is SVGIG in the germline V gene (reference sequence). Trimming stripped 2 bases from V and 4 bases from J, with 8 bases between. CDR3 length equals 13 residues. CDR3: CAWSPGSNEKLFF. CDR3 DNA sequence: TGTGCCTGGAGTCCGGGGAGTAATGAAAAACTGTTTTTT. Together with reference TRBV30 and TRBJ1-4, the CDR3 gives the full variable domain: SQTIHQWPATLVQPVGSPLSLECTVEGTSNPNLYWYRQAAGRGLQLLFYSVGIGQISSEVPQNLSASRPQDRQFILSSKKLLLSDSGFYLCAWSPGSNEKLFFGSGTQLSVL.

The chain is built from TRBV3-1 (or the pseudogene TRBV3-2) and TRBJ2-1, with TRBD2 identical over 10 bases. The germline V gene has CDR1 LGHDT and CDR2 YNNKEL (reference sequence). The CDR3 has 15 amino acids. The V segment lost 4 bases and the J segment 7 bases; nucleotides outside the gene matches: 7. The CDR3, as DNA: TGTGCCAGCAGCCCCCACTCAGCGGGGGGGAATGAGCAGTTCTTC. It yields the protein CASSPHSAGGNEQFF.